This TCR beta chain is drawn from a study of neoadjuvant anti-PD-1 for oral cavity cancer. Noted time point: after neoadjuvant nivolumab, at surgical resection. These newly diagnosed stage II-IVA oral cavity squamous cell carcinoma patients had no prior systemic or radiation treatment. This clone was found once. Trimming pared 1 base from V and 7 bases from J, leaving 8 bases between. CDR3 size: 13 residues. CDR1 and CDR2 (germline): SGHAT, FQNNGV. Repertoires were generated with immunoSEQ multiplex PCR, while TCRdb's copy carries only in-frame clones and drops some. In the table there are around 32,000 clones, almost 80% of which are singletons.

The sample in question was PBMCs, obtained after nivolumab (anti-PD-1) treatment. V and J are TRBV11-2 and TRBJ2-4, with D uncertain. The sequence came from a person aged 35 to 85 with oral cavity squamous cell carcinoma. The CDR3 sequence: CASSLGGLNIQYF. The CDR3 DNA is TGTGCCAGCAGCTTAGGTGGTCTTAACATTCAGTACTTC.